These 30 T cell receptor beta chains share one sample of origin, sequenced in a study of beta chain features in type 1 diabetes. Expressed TCRB transcripts were sequenced because the isolated RNA had all been reverse transcribed beforehand. Clones were read by immunoSEQ multiplex PCR, and TCRdb kept only the in-frame ones, dropping some. There are 600,000 to 650,000 clones in the sample; roughly a sixth occur only once, and around 0.095% lies in the top ten. Sequenced: naive CD4+ T cells from blood. The receptors shown here come from a young man in good health.

The V and J genes are TRBV18 and TRBJ2-6; D unclear. In germline, CDR1 is KGHSH, CDR2 LQKENI. CDR3 length equals 16 residues. V lost 0 bases and J 3 bases, leaving 9 bases between the germline ends. As DNA, the CDR3 is TGTGCCAGCTCACCACCGCGAGTGGGTGGGGCCAACGTCCTGACTTTC. Encoded protein: CASSPPRVGGANVLTF.

Only a few counts were recorded for this clone. The V gene is TRBV10-3, the J gene TRBJ2-5, with D hard to call. The J call could be wrong; TRBJ2-7 is a better fit for the DNA end. In germline, CDR1 is ENHRY, CDR2 SYGVKD. This CDR3 contains 14 residues. The CDR3 coding sequence is TGTGCCATCAGTGGCAACAGTCCCTCCTACGAGCAGTACTTC. As protein: CAISGNSPSYEQYF.

Only a few counts were recorded for this clone. The rearrangement joins TRBV30 to TRBJ2-2, with 7 bases lining up with TRBD1. This CDR3 spans 13 amino acids. In germline, CDR1 is GTSNPN, CDR2 SVGIG (reference sequence). Unmatched junction bases numbered 3, after V lost 3 bases and J lost 5 bases. This CDR3 reads CAWRTRGTGELFF. Written as DNA, the CDR3 is TGTGCCTGGAGAACCAGGGGGACCGGGGAGCTGTTTTTT.

This clone has more than one count but fewer than ten. The rearrangement joins TRBV14 to TRBJ1-3, with 9 bases that match TRBD1. The V gene end was trimmed by 5 bases and the J gene end by 2 bases; junction bases not matched to a gene: 1. CDR3 length: 14 residues. Germline loops: CDR1 SGHDN, CDR2 FVKESK. The CDR3 bases are TGTGCCAGCAGCTGGGACAGGGCTGGAAACACCATATATTTT. Amino acid sequence: CASSWDRAGNTIYF.

In its sample, this clone was seen a few times. The CDR3 sequence: CAWSPGGDTQYF. The CDR3 nucleotides are TGTGCCTGGAGCCCCGGGGGTGATACGCAGTATTTT. J is TRBJ2-3 and V is TRBV30, with D possibly matching TRBD2 (6 bases). This CDR3 comprises 12 residues. Trimming shortened V by 3 bases and J by 6 bases, and 10 bases separated the two germline ends. CDR1 and CDR2 (germline): GTSNPN, SVGIG (reference sequence). Complete variable domain (other parts from reference TRBV30 and TRBJ2-3): SQTIHQWPATLVQPVGSPLSLECTVEGTSNPNLYWYRQAAGRGLQLLFYSVGIGQISSEVPQNLSASRPQDRQFILSSKKLLLSDSGFYLCAWSPGGDTQYFGPGTRLTVL.

The table lists this clone with a few counts. The V gene is TRBV5-6, the J gene TRBJ1-2, with 8 nucleotides matching TRBD1. Germline V gene data show CDR1 as SGHDT and CDR2 as YYEEEE. V trimming: 5 bases; J trimming: 6 bases; junction bases outside the gene matches: 6. CDR3 length: 13 amino acids. The chain's CDR3 is CASRVPGGHGYTF. CDR3 bases: TGTGCCAGCAGAGTCCCAGGGGGCCATGGCTACACCTTC.

The V gene is TRBV28, the J gene TRBJ1-5; D unresolved. The CDR3 is 16 amino acids. Germline lookup yields CDR1 MDHEN and CDR2 SYDVKM. Trimming shortened V by 2 bases and J by 3 bases, and 14 bases separated the two germline ends. The CDR3 DNA reads TGTGCCAGCAGTTTACTAGATAGGTTACTCAATCAGCCCCAGCATTTT. Protein product: CASSLLDRLLNQPQHF.

This clone was picked up a small number of times. CDR3 DNA: TGTGCCAGCAGCTTGGTTGGGGCAGTCTACGAGCAGTACTTC. Protein product: CASSLVGAVYEQYF. The chain is built from TRBV5-6 and TRBJ2-7, with D possibly TRBD1 on 5 matching bases. Deletions cut 0 bases from V and 3 bases from J, with 10 bases between. CDR3 length: 14 residues. Germline V CDR1 and CDR2: SGHDT, YYEEEE.

This clone was counted only a few times. This chain connects TRBV7-9 to TRBJ2-3, with TRBD2 as a possible D gene (5 bases). The V end lost 2 bases, the J end lost 3 bases, and 15 bases lay between the germline ends. The germline V gene encodes CDR1 SEHNR and CDR2 FQNEAQ (reference sequence). This CDR3 is built from 16 residues. This chain's CDR3 is CASSLRTWAATDTQYF. CDR3 bases: TGTGCCAGCAGCTTAAGGACTTGGGCAGCTACAGATACGCAGTATTTT.

This clone turned up a few times. The chain joins TRBV6-5 to TRBJ1-5; a weak D match, TRBD1 (5 bases). The CDR3 totals 15 residues. The ends were cut back, 0 bases at V and 4 bases at J, with 10 bases in the middle. Per germline, CDR1 MNHEY and CDR2 SVGAGI. DNA for the CDR3: TGTGCCAGCAGTTACTCGTGGACAAATAATCAGCCCCAGCATTTT. Translating gives CASSYSWTNNQPQHF.

This sequence joins TRBV7-2 and TRBJ2-3; D is ambiguous. The CDR3 is 15 amino acids. Between the trimmed V and J ends, which lost 5 bases and 3 bases, there was a span of 15 bases. Germline lookup yields CDR1 SGHTA and CDR2 FQGNSA. As DNA, the CDR3 is TGTGCCAGCAGCCCCTCTAGGCTTAAGACAGATACGCAGTATTTT. Translated: CASSPSRLKTDTQYF.

This clone came up a few times. The chain employs TRBV6-6 and TRBJ2-3; D is perhaps TRBD1 (6 bases). CDR1 MNHNY and CDR2 SVGAGI come from the germline V gene (reference sequence). The CDR3 contains 14 residues. Trimming took off 0 bases at V and 4 bases at J, with 8 bases between the two ends. The CDR3 protein is CASSYSGQSDTQYF. The CDR3, as DNA: TGTGCCAGCAGTTACTCAGGACAGTCAGATACGCAGTATTTT.

This clone was detected a few times. The genes are TRBV7-2 and TRBJ2-1, with TRBD2 matching 10 bases. The CDR3 loop spans 17 amino acids. The ends lost 2 bases at V and 5 bases at J; junction bases unmatched: 9. Germline CDR1 reads SGHTA; CDR2 reads FQGNSA. CDR3 protein: CASSLRASGRANNEQFF. The CDR3 DNA reads TGTGCCAGCAGCTTAAGGGCTAGCGGGAGAGCGAACAATGAGCAGTTCTTC. The full variable domain, in which reference TRBV7-2 and TRBJ2-1 provide the parts outside the CDR3, is GAGVSQSPSNKVTEKGKDVELRCDPISGHTALYWYRQSLGQGLEFLIYFQGNSAPDKSGLPSDRFSAERTGGSVSTLTIQRTQQEDSAVYLCASSLRASGRANNEQFFGPGTRLTVL.

This clone was seen ten or more times. The genes are TRBV28 and TRBJ2-1, with D unclear. Germline values: CDR1 MDHEN, CDR2 SYDVKM. The V and J ends lost 2 bases and 6 bases respectively, with 8 bases between them. The CDR3 spans 13 residues. CDR3 sequence reads: CASSLGRLNEQFF. CDR3 DNA: TGTGCCAGCAGTTTAGGTCGGCTCAATGAGCAGTTCTTC.

This clone came up a few times. J is TRBJ2-3 and V is TRBV29-1, with 7 bases that match TRBD2. Germline CDR1 SQVTM, CDR2 ANQGSEA. The CDR3 length is 14 residues. Trimming at V came to 4 bases and at J to 4 bases, leaving 8 bases not matched to a gene. The CDR3, as DNA: TGCAGCGTTGGCGAGCGGGAAGGGGCAGATACGCAGTATTTT. Encoded protein: CSVGEREGADTQYF.

The chain carries TRBV7-3 and TRBJ2-3; the match to TRBD2 covers 13 bases. Trimming removed 5 bases from V and 4 bases from J; junction bases left unmatched: 6. This CDR3 is 16 amino acids long. Germline V gene data show CDR1 as SGHTA and CDR2 as FQGTGA. The CDR3 DNA is TGTGCCAGCAGCCCATGGGGACTAGCGGGGTCAGATACGCAGTATTTT. It encodes CASSPWGLAGSDTQYF.

In this sample, this clone turned up a few times. Here the CDR3 DNA reads TGTGCCAGCAGGGCCCAGGGCCGCTCCTACAATGAGCAGTTCTTC. It translates to CASRAQGRSYNEQFF. The gene calls are TRBV6-1 and TRBJ2-1; tentative D call: TRBD1 (5 bases). Trimming pared 6 bases from V and 0 bases from J, leaving 12 bases between. CDR3 length: 15 residues. Germline V gene sequence: CDR1 MNHNS, CDR2 SASEGT.

Only a few counts were recorded for this clone. This rearrangement joins TRBV18 to TRBJ2-7; D tentatively fits TRBD1 or TRBD2 (6 bases each). This CDR3 is built from 18 residues. The V and J ends lost 6 bases and 3 bases respectively, with 27 bases between them. The germline V gene has CDR1 KGHSH and CDR2 LQKENI. The CDR3 bases are TGTGCCAGCTCCATCATGACAGGCGGGACCCCCACGAGCTACGAGCAGTACTTC. This encodes CASSIMTGGTPTSYEQYF.

This CDR3 is CASSEQGGYGYTF. CDR3 sequence (DNA): TGTGCCAGCAGTGAACAGGGTGGCTATGGCTACACCTTC. The V call is TRBV2, the J call TRBJ1-2, with D maybe TRBD1 (5 bases). This CDR3 has 13 amino acids. Germline CDR1 is SNHLY and CDR2 is FYNNEI. With 2 bases removed from V and 4 bases from J, the gap between germline ends came to 8 bases.

Only a few counts were recorded for this clone. This sequence joins TRBV6-6 and TRBJ2-1; TRBD2 is a possible D gene (6 bases). The ends were cut back, 7 bases at V and 9 bases at J, with 19 bases in the middle. In germline, CDR1 is MNHNY, CDR2 SVGAGI (reference sequence). The CDR3 length is 14 residues. The CDR3 here is CASTRLGGPSEQFF. In DNA form, the CDR3 reads TGTGCCAGCACCCGCCTCGGGGGACCGAGTGAGCAGTTCTTC.

Concerning this clone: A read error may account for a junction end that differs from germline. The V gene is TRBV7-7, the J gene TRBJ2-7; D perhaps matches TRBD1 (6 bases). CDR1 SSHAT and CDR2 FNYEAQ come from the germline V gene (reference sequence). CDR3 length equals 15 residues. The CDR3 DNA reads TGTGCTAGCAGCCCGCAGGAGACAGGACCCTACGAGCAGTACTTC. It is translated as CASSPQETGPYEQYF.

As regards this clone: The sample contains more than one DNA sequence encoding this CDR3. This chain connects TRBV7-2 to TRBJ2-3; D remains ambiguous. V lost 1 base, J lost 8 bases, and 4 bases lay in between. The CDR3 loop spans 11 amino acids. Germline V CDR1 and CDR2: SGHTA, FQGNSA. DNA for the CDR3: TGTGCCAGCAGCTTAGGGGTTACGCAGTATTTT. This encodes CASSLGVTQYF.

This clone was detected a few times. CDR3 DNA sequence: TGCGCCAGCAGTATGGACAGCTCCAATGAGCAGTTCTTC. Its protein product is CASSMDSSNEQFF. The chain joins TRBV5-1 to TRBJ2-1, with TRBD1 as a possible D gene (6 bases). The germline V gene has CDR1 SGHRS and CDR2 YFSETQ. This CDR3 is built from 13 residues. V dropped 5 bases and J dropped 6 bases, with 12 bases sitting between them.

This clone has more than one count but fewer than ten. The chain is built from TRBV10-2 and TRBJ2-3; TRBD2 agrees at 12 bases. The CDR3 is 15 amino acids. V was clipped by 7 bases and J by 1 base; unmatched bases: 3. The germline V gene encodes CDR1 WSHSY and CDR2 SAAADI. The CDR3 spells CASIGLAGRTDTQYF. The CDR3 DNA sequence: TGCGCCAGCATTGGACTAGCGGGACGCACAGATACGCAGTATTTT.

A single count supports this clone. The gene calls are TRBV10-3 and TRBJ2-7; D uncertain. This CDR3 contains 15 residues. Trimming removed 1 base from V and 2 bases from J, with 12 bases in between. Germline lookup yields CDR1 ENHRY and CDR2 SYGVKD. As DNA, the CDR3 is TGTGCCATCAGTGAGTATGGACGGGTAGCCTACGAGCAGTACTTC. Its translation: CAISEYGRVAYEQYF.

The chain joins TRBV7-2 to TRBJ1-6; 8 positions match TRBD1. With 5 bases clipped from V and 7 bases from J, the junction kept 7 bases outside the gene matches. The germline CDR1 and CDR2 sequences are SGHTA and FQGNSA. The CDR3 spans 15 residues. This chain's CDR3 is CASSLLDRVNSPLHF. CDR3 in DNA: TGTGCCAGCAGCCTGCTGGACAGGGTAAATTCACCCCTCCACTTT. Using reference TRBV7-2 and TRBJ1-6 for the parts outside the CDR3, the full variable domain is GAGVSQSPSNKVTEKGKDVELRCDPISGHTALYWYRQSLGQGLEFLIYFQGNSAPDKSGLPSDRFSAERTGGSVSTLTIQRTQQEDSAVYLCASSLLDRVNSPLHFGNGTRLTVT.

This chain uses TRBV27 with TRBJ1-5; 7 bases fit TRBD1. This CDR3 is 19 amino acids long. Germline V gene sequence: CDR1 MNHEY, CDR2 SMNVEV (reference sequence). V was clipped by 1 base and J by 0 bases; unmatched bases: 12. The CDR3 sequence: CASSLYRGVGGYSNQPQHF. CDR3 DNA: TGTGCCAGCAGTTTATACAGGGGCGTGGGCGGATATAGCAATCAGCCCCAGCATTTT.

The chain links TRBV7-2 to TRBJ1-2; TRBD1 agrees at 8 bases. This CDR3 region has 17 residues. After removal of 8 bases from V and 5 bases from J, the junction contained 19 bases not matched to a gene. Per germline, CDR1 SGHTA and CDR2 FQGNSA. DNA of the CDR3: TGTGCCAGCTCCTGGGACAGGTCGTTAGCTTCTTGGTATGGCTACACCTTC. Translating gives CASSWDRSLASWYGYTF.

In this sample, this clone turned up a few times. The CDR3 loop is CASSFGQKTEAFF. The CDR3 DNA sequence: TGTGCCAGCAGCTTCGGACAGAAGACTGAAGCTTTCTTT. This chain connects TRBV7-9 to TRBJ1-1, with D possibly matching TRBD1 (6 bases). Germline-derived CDR1 and CDR2 are SEHNR and FQNEAQ (reference sequence). This CDR3 comprises 13 residues. V lost 3 bases, J lost 5 bases, and 10 bases lay in between.

The table lists this clone with a few counts. The chain is built from TRBV2 and TRBJ2-7; D remains unclear. Germline CDR1 reads SNHLY; CDR2 reads FYNNEI. V lost 6 bases to trimming and J lost 2 bases, with 8 bases between them. The CDR3 totals 12 residues. The CDR3 region is CASRGLAYEQYF. CDR3 DNA sequence: TGTGCCAGCAGGGGCTTAGCCTACGAGCAGTACTTC.